This T cell receptor (beta chain) was documented in a study of blood T cell repertoires in COVID-19. Turning to the study itself: The samples span acute and convalescent COVID-19 from the United States, Italy and Spain. The analysed material was cDNA or gDNA that came from T cells, B-cell-depleted T cells, or PBMCs.

Methods used by the authors: How many nucleated cells were present was estimated from reference gene primer amplification. The protocol was immunoSEQ multiplex PCR, while the TCRdb copy is restricted to in-frame clones and leaves out a portion. The V and J calls and clone size were taken over from that table, and D and trimming were inferred from the DNA. The profile shows 95,000 to 150,000 clones, roughly 78% of them singletons. The V end lost 4 bases, the J end lost 1 base, and 7 bases lay between the germline ends. The germline CDR1 and CDR2 sequences are LNHDA and SQIVND (reference sequence). There are 13 residues in the CDR3.

This chain connects TRBV19 to TRBJ1-1, with D perhaps TRBD1 (6 bases). The sequencing input was peripheral blood. The sequence was obtained from a man aged 55 to 69 with active or convalescent COVID-19. The chain's CDR3 is CASSKGENTEAFF. In DNA, the CDR3 is TGTGCCAGTAGTAAGGGGGAGAACACTGAAGCTTTCTTT.